This TCR beta chain appears in the sequencing data of a study of cytomegalovirus exposure and HLA in healthy donors. Findings and limits, study-wide: There were some public TCRs occurring in many donors, but most TCR sequences were rare.

This clone appeared a few times. Its antigen remains unidentified. The CDR3 covers 14 residues. Per germline, CDR1 SNHLY and CDR2 FYNNEI. The germline V and J ends were trimmed by 6 bases and 2 bases, with 13 bases remaining between them. The study ran its PCR with 60 Vbeta and 13 Jbeta primers. In the original processing: In a later analysis, of 70 million to 85 million unique beta chains, roughly 10 million appeared in at least two donors. Only in-frame clones appear in the TCRdb table, and some are missing; sequencing was by immunoSEQ multiplex PCR. The V and J calls and the clone size are those of that table, but D and trimming were determined from the DNA. The sample has 150,000 to 200,000 clones, roughly 83% seen once.

V usage is TRBV2 and J usage is TRBJ1-2, with D possibly TRBD1 on 6 matching bases. The origin of this receptor is a woman aged 45-65 years in good health and CMV-seronegative. Sequenced input: PBMCs. The CDR3 coding sequence is TGTGCCAGCAGGGGGGACACGCTGAACTATGGCTACACCTTC. Amino acids: CASRGDTLNYGYTF.